The rows below give T cell receptor beta chains drawn from one sample of a study of neurological immune-mediated disorders. TCRdb passed the 5' RACE reads through MiXCR, listing each CDR3 protein once. Here the sample spans under 130,000 distinct CDR3 sequences, under 14% being singletons. What was sequenced was PBMCs. The receptors originated from a female donor with HTLV-1-associated myelopathy (HAM/TSP). Each CDR3 is given with its conserved first and last residue. Fields, in order: V gene, clone size, J gene, D gene, CDR3 protein, CDR3 DNA. The D gene is left open where the match is weak. Where a row states a size, it is once, few, many or the class of an expanded clone; other rows omit it.

TRBV6-1,NA,TRBJ2-3,TRBD1,CASSTRQGTCTQYF,TGTGCCAGCAGTACTAGACAGGGGACATGTACGCAGTATTTT
TRBV20-1,many,TRBJ2-3,NA,CSAVGDSSTDTQYF,TGCAGTGCCGTGGGGGACTCTTCCACAGATACGCAGTATTTT
TRBV5-1,many,TRBJ2-3,TRBD2,CASSLGLAGSWGTDTQYF,TGCGCCAGCAGCCTGGGACTAGCGGGGTCGTGGGGCACAGATACGCAGTATTTT
TRBV7-2,many,TRBJ2-3,TRBD2,CASSLALAGWGTDTQYF,TGTGCCAGCAGCTTAGCGTTAGCGGGGTGGGGCACAGATACGCAGTATTTT
TRBV7-9,many,TRBJ2-7,NA,CASSSEQGWSLGF,TGTGCCAGCAGCTCCGAACAGGGTTGGAGCCTAGGGTTC
TRBV7-9,many,TRBJ2-1,NA,CASSFYAQSEQFF,TGTGCCAGCAGCTTCTATGCACAGAGTGAGCAGTTCTTC
TRBV12-3/TRBV12-4,many,TRBJ2-5,NA,CASSFGLGQETQYF,TGTGCCAGCAGTTTTGGCCTGGGACAAGAGACCCAGTACTTC
TRBV11-3,many,TRBJ2-1,TRBD2,CASSSGGTSGSYNEQFF,TGTGCCAGCAGCTCGGGGGGGACTAGCGGTTCCTACAATGAGCAGTTCTTC
TRBV28,many,TRBJ2-4,NA,CASSYVRGGKNIQYF,TGTGCCAGCTCTTATGTGAGGGGGGGAAAAAACATTCAGTACTTC
TRBV5-1,many,TRBJ2-2,NA,CASSSGGTNTGELFF,TGCGCCAGCAGCTCAGGAGGGACGAACACCGGGGAGCTGTTTTTT
TRBV2,NA,TRBJ2-7,NA,CASCSRSYEQYF,TGTGCCAGCTGCTCTAGGTCCTACGAGCAGTACTTC
TRBV28,once,TRBJ2-7,NA,CASSLLIYEQYF,TGTGCCAGCAGTTTATTAATTTACGAGCAGTACTTC
TRBV4-2,many,TRBJ2-7,NA,CASSLDGSSYEQYF,TGTGCCAGCAGCCTTGACGGATCAAGCTACGAGCAGTACTTC
TRBV20-1,many,TRBJ2-3,TRBD2,CSARVPAGDRADTQYF,TGCAGTGCTAGAGTGCCAGCGGGGGATCGCGCAGATACGCAGTATTTT
TRBV9,few,TRBJ2-2,NA,CASSVKGPSEGGELFF,TGTGCCAGCAGCGTTAAGGGTCCGAGCGAGGGCGGGGAGCTGTTTTTT
TRBV24-1,few,TRBJ2-3,NA,CATSQRGGLTYFTDTQYF,TGTGCCACCAGCCAGCGTGGGGGACTCACATACTTCACAGATACGCAGTATTTT
TRBV7-9,many,TRBJ2-3,NA,CASSLAEDDTQYF,TGTGCCAGCAGCTTAGCGGAGGATGATACGCAGTATTTT
TRBV29-1,many,TRBJ1-2,NA,CSVARGGGGYTF,TGCAGCGTGGCTAGAGGAGGTGGCGGCTACACCTTC
TRBV7-9,many,TRBJ2-3,TRBD2,CASIRASGGSGTQYF,TGTGCCAGCATCAGAGCGTCGGGGGGATCTGGCACGCAGTATTTT
TRBV4-2,many,TRBJ1-1,NA,CASSQEAGRKNTEAFF,TGTGCCAGCAGCCAAGAGGCGGGCAGAAAGAACACTGAAGCTTTCTTT
TRBV5-6,many,TRBJ2-1,TRBD2,CASSLSGGAVNYNEQFF,TGTGCCAGCAGCTTGAGCGGGGGGGCGGTAAACTACAATGAGCAGTTCTTC
TRBV20-1,many,TRBJ2-2,TRBD1,CSALQGQTGELFF,TGCAGTGCTTTACAGGGGCAAACCGGGGAGCTGTTTTTT
TRBV20-1,many,TRBJ2-3,TRBD2,CSAHQRGGTDTQYF,TGCAGTGCCCACCAGCGGGGGGGCACAGATACGCAGTATTTT
TRBV5-1,few,TRBJ2-5,NA,CASSLLADQETQYF,TGCGCCAGCAGCTTGTTGGCGGATCAAGAGACCCAGTACTTC
TRBV5-1,NA,TRBJ2-3,NA,CASSPGITQYF,TGCGCCAGCAGCCCCGGGATAACGCAGTATTTT
TRBV30,many,TRBJ1-1,NA,CAWSGTVQNTEAFF,TGTGCCTGGAGTGGGACAGTGCAGAACACTGAAGCTTTCTTT
TRBV12-3/TRBV12-4,many,TRBJ2-2,NA,CASSFTRGGAGELFF,TGTGCCAGCAGTTTTACTCGGGGAGGCGCCGGGGAGCTGTTTTTT
TRBV6-5,many,TRBJ2-3,NA,CASSLGGERRDTQYF,TGTGCCAGCAGCCTCGGCGGGGAACGTCGGGATACGCAGTATTTT
TRBV27,many,TRBJ2-1,NA,CASRTTDNEQFF,TGTGCCAGCCGGACGACTGACAATGAGCAGTTCTTC
TRBV20-1,NA,TRBJ2-2,NA,CSARMGSGELFF,TGCAGTGCCCGGATGGGGTCCGGGGAGCTGTTTTTT
TRBV9,NA,TRBJ2-7,NA,CASSVEESPYEQYF,TGTGCCAGCAGTGTAGAGGAGAGTCCCTACGAGCAGTACTTC
TRBV4-1,many,TRBJ2-2,TRBD2,CASSQERGGPSGELFF,TGCGCCAGCAGCCAAGAGCGGGGGGGCCCATCCGGGGAGCTGTTTTTT
TRBV29-1,many,TRBJ2-4,NA,CSVGGRGNIQYF,TGCAGCGTTGGAGGGAGAGGGAACATTCAGTACTTC
TRBV29-1,many,TRBJ2-7,NA,CSVLDVFSYEQYF,TGCAGCGTCCTGGACGTCTTCTCCTACGAGCAGTACTTC
TRBV29-1,NA,TRBJ2-3,TRBD2,CSVESGGAPDTQYF,TGCAGCGTTGAAAGCGGGGGGGCGCCAGATACGCAGTATTTT
TRBV4-1,many,TRBJ1-1,NA,CASSQDPGTQNTEAFF,TGCGCCAGCAGCCAAGACCCCGGGACACAGAACACTGAAGCTTTCTTT
TRBV5-1,many,TRBJ1-1,TRBD1,CASSRDRVDTEAFF,TGCGCCAGCAGCAGGGACAGGGTCGACACTGAAGCTTTCTTT
TRBV15,many,TRBJ2-5,NA,CATSIYRQRHEETQYF,TGTGCCACCAGCATATATCGACAGAGGCACGAAGAGACCCAGTACTTC
TRBV28,NA,TRBJ1-6,NA,CASSLGNSPLHF,TGTGCCAGCAGTTTGGGTAATTCACCCCTCCACTTT
TRBV28,NA,TRBJ2-3,TRBD1,CASSWTGGSTDTQYF,TGTGCCAGCAGTTGGACAGGGGGTAGCACAGATACGCAGTATTTT
TRBV20-1,many,TRBJ2-7,NA,CSASGTYEQYF,TGCAGTGCTAGCGGGACCTACGAGCAGTACTTC
TRBV20-1,many,TRBJ1-2,TRBD1,CSARTGNYGYTF,TGCAGTGCTCGGACAGGGAACTATGGCTACACCTTC
TRBV20-1,NA,TRBJ2-1,NA,CSASYALDEQFF,TGCAGTGCTAGTTATGCGCTTGATGAGCAGTTCTTC
TRBV5-1,many,TRBJ1-4,TRBD1,CASSFDTGGEKLFF,TGCGCCAGCAGCTTTGACACAGGGGGTGAAAAACTGTTTTTT
TRBV20-1,NA,TRBJ1-1,NA,CSPRERPGAVTEAFF,TGCAGCCCAAGAGAACGCCCGGGGGCGGTCACTGAAGCTTTCTTT
TRBV20-1,many,TRBJ1-2,NA,CSARGRAGYDGYTF,TGCAGTGCCAGGGGAAGGGCAGGGTATGATGGCTACACCTTC
TRBV19,NA,TRBJ2-5,NA,CASSIGAGATQYF,TGTGCCAGTAGTATTGGGGCAGGGGCTACCCAGTACTTC
TRBV20-1,many,TRBJ1-5,NA,CSAQFGGDQPQHF,TGCAGTGCTCAGTTCGGGGGGGATCAGCCCCAGCATTTT
TRBV19,once,TRBJ2-1,NA,CASSIPITGRNEQFF,TGTGCCAGTAGTATCCCAATAACGGGAAGGAATGAGCAGTTCTTC
TRBV15,few,TRBJ2-1,NA,CATSSWRAPLYEQFF,TGTGCCACCAGCAGTTGGAGGGCCCCTCTCTATGAGCAGTTCTTC